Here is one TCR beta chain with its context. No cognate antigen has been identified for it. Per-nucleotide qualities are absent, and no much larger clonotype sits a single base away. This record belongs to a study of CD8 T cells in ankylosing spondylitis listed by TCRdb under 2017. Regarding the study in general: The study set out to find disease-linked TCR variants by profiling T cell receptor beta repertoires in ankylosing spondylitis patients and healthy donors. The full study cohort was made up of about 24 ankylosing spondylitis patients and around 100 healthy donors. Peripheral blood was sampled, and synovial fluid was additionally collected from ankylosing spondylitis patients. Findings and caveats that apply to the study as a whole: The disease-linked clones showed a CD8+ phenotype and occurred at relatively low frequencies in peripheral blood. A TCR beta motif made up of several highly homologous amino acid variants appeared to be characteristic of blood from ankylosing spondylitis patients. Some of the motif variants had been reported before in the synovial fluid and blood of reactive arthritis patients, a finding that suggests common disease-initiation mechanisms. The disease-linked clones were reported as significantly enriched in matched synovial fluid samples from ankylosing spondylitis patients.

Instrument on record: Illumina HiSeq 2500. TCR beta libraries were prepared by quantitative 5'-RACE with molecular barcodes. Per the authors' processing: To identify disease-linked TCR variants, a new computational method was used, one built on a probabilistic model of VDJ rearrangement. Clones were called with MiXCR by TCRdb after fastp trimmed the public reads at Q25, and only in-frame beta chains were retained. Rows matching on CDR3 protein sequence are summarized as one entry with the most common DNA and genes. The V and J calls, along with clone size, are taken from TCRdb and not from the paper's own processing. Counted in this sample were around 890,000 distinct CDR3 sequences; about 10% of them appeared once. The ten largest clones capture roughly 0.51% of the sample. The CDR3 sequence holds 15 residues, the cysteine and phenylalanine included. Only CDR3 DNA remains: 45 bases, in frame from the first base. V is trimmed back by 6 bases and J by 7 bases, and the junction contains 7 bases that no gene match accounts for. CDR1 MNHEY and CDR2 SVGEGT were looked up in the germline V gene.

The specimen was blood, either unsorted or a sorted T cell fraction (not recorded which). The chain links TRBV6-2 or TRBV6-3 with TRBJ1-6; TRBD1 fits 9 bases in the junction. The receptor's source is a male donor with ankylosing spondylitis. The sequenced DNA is TGTGCCAGCAGGATACAGGGGGCGACGAATTCACCCCTCCACTTT. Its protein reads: CASRIQGATNSPLHF.